This TCR beta chain appears in the sequencing data of a study of neurological immune-mediated disorders. About this clonotype: What it recognizes is unknown.

Regarding the study as a whole: Phylogenetic analysis grouped 18 of 34 multiple sclerosis patients' repertoires together, suggesting a possible repertoire signature.

TCRdb analysed the 5' RACE reads with MiXCR anew, one entry per CDR3 protein. The sample lists about 71,000 distinct CDR3 sequences; roughly 4.3% were seen once. The receptor comes from a man aged 30-40 years with multiple sclerosis. The specimen sequenced was PBMCs.

The CDR3 region is CASSHGVSRGLEEQYF. The CDR3 nucleotides are TGCGCCAGCAGCCACGGGGTGAGCAGGGGGTTGGAAGAGCAGTACTTC. The chain carries TRBV4-1 and TRBJ2-7; TRBD1 agrees at 7 bases. The germline V gene encodes CDR1 MGHRA and CDR2 YSYEKL. The CDR3 sequence is 16 residues long. The junction had 15 bases not matched to a gene; V was cut back by 3 bases and J by 7 bases.